This TCR beta chain was retrieved from a study of human T cells and chemical hapten exposure. Study-level information: Small pooled library volume differences chiefly drove per-sample TCR yield variation.

The time point was: patch test 1, 2 weeks after DPC sensitization. As to treatment: therapeutic diphenylcyclopropenone sensitization with weekly scalp DPC. Alopecia patients, 18 to 70 years old and DPC-suitable, served as donors. This clonotype occurred many times. In TCRdb, the RACE reads were re-called with MiXCR into one record per CDR3 protein. Of approximately 400,000 distinct CDR3 sequences in the sample, about 4.4% were seen once. From germline, CDR1 is SGHRS and CDR2 YFSETQ. V was pared by 0 bases and J by 4 bases, with 7 bases of the junction left unmatched. The CDR3 is made up of 17 amino acids.

The receptor was derived from a woman in her forties or fifties with alopecia areata. Some clones in this sample may be carry-over from other donors' samples. The chain joins TRBV5-1 to TRBJ2-7, with 13 bases lining up with TRBD2. The sequenced sample was whole blood, obtained in connection with sensitization to the hapten diphenylcyclopropenone (DPC). As DNA, the CDR3 is TGCGCCAGCAGCTTGGTCACTAGCGGGAGGGCTGAGTACGAGCAGTACTTC. This encodes CASSLVTSGRAEYEQYF.